The clone carrying this T cell receptor (beta chain) is a singleton in its sample. This record comes from a study of blood T cell repertoires in COVID-19. The CDR3 spans 18 residues. In the study's own analysis: Reference gene primer amplification in the assay estimated nucleated cell counts. The repertoire was sequenced with immunoSEQ multiplex PCR; TCRdb's copy has only in-frame clones and lacks some. V and J calls and clone size come straight from that table; D and trimming were deduced from the DNA. The sample holds 150,000 to 200,000 clones; about 82% are singletons and the top ten take 4.5% to 6.5%.

V is TRBV1 and J is TRBJ2-7; no DNA check was done on the table's D call, TRBD2. TRBV1 is annotated as a pseudogene. Sequenced material: peripheral blood. This clonotype originated in a woman aged 30 to 39 with acute or convalescent COVID-19. Here the CDR3 DNA reads TGCACCAGCAGCCAAGCCCGGTCGTCGGGAGGCCGGGTAGACGAGCAGTACTTC. Its protein product is CTSSQARSSGGRVDEQYF.